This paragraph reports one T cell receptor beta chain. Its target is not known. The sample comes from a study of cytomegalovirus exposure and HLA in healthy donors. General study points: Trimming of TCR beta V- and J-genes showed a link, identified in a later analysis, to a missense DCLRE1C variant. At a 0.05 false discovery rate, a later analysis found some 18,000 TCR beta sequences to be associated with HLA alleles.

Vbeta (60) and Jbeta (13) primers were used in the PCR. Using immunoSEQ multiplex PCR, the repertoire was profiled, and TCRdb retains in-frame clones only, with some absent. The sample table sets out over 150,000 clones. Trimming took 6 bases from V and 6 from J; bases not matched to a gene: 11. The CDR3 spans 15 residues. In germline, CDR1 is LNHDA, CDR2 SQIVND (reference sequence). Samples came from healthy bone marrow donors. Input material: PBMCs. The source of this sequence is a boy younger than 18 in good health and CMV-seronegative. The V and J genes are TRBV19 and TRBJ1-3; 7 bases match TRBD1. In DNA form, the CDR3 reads TGTGCCAGTAGGATCGACAGGGCACCGATAAACACCATATATTTT. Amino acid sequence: CASRIDRAPINTIYF.